The 8 T cell receptor beta chains below were found in one sample sequenced in a study of blood T cell repertoires in COVID-19. Profiled with immunoSEQ multiplex PCR; TCRdb holds only in-frame clones, not every one. The table records about 260,000 clones, over 80% of them present only once. Sequencing input: peripheral blood. The receptors stem from a woman aged 40 to 55 who had recovered from COVID-19.

This clone was picked up one time. J is TRBJ2-3 and V is TRBV9; 13 bases agree with TRBD2. The CDR3 covers 18 residues. Germline V lookup: CDR1 SGDLS, CDR2 YYNGEE. The V segment lost 0 bases and the J segment 0 bases; nucleotides outside the gene matches: 4. The CDR3 protein is CASSVAGTSGTSTDTQYF. The CDR3 DNA is TGTGCCAGCAGCGTAGCCGGGACTAGCGGGACTAGCACAGATACGCAGTATTTT.

The chain couples TRBV7-2 to TRBJ2-5; 10 bases are shared with TRBD2. The CDR3 runs 15 residues. CDR1 and CDR2 from the germline V gene are SGHTA and FQGNSA. V was clipped by 3 bases and J by 6 bases; unmatched bases: 7. CDR3 in amino acids: CASSFQRGGGQTQYF. CDR3 in DNA: TGTGCCAGCAGCTTTCAGCGGGGGGGCGGGCAGACCCAGTACTTC.

This chain joins TRBV7-2 and TRBJ2-5; 14 positions match TRBD2. There are 17 residues in the CDR3. CDR1 is SGHTA and CDR2 is FQGNSA in the germline V gene. V lost 4 bases to trimming and J lost 5 bases; unmatched junction nucleotides: 9. The CDR3 reads CASSSYGLAGGGETQYF. CDR3 DNA sequence: TGTGCCAGCAGCTCGTACGGACTAGCGGGGGGTGGGGAGACCCAGTACTTC.

This clone has only one observation. V gene TRBV5-1 combines with J gene TRBJ1-2; D not resolved. The CDR3 loop spans 14 amino acids. The V end lost 0 bases, the J end lost 0 bases, and 6 bases lay between the germline ends. Germline values: CDR1 SGHRS, CDR2 YFSETQ. The CDR3: CASSLGSTNYGYTF. The DNA for the CDR3 is TGCGCCAGCAGCTTGGGTAGCACTAACTATGGCTACACCTTC.

The chain carries TRBV19 and TRBJ1-1; tentative D call: TRBD1 (6 bases). V gave up 4 bases and J gave up 4 bases, with 16 bases separating them. Germline values: CDR1 LNHDA, CDR2 SQIVND (reference sequence). CDR3 length: 15 residues. The CDR3 region has the DNA TGTGCCAGTAGTAACCCCAGGGGTGGGGCCACTGAAGCTTTCTTT. Encoded protein: CASSNPRGGATEAFF.

The chain joins TRBV24-1 to TRBJ2-5, with a possible D match to TRBD1 (5 bases). Germline V gives CDR1 KGHDR, CDR2 SFDVKD. The CDR3 sequence is 15 residues long. Deletions cut 3 bases from V and 4 bases from J, with 14 bases between. The CDR3: CATSDPRSTGETQYF. CDR3 DNA: TGTGCCACCAGTGATCCGCGGAGTACAGGAGAGACCCAGTACTTC.

V gene TRBV30 combines with J gene TRBJ2-5; a weak D match, TRBD2 (5 bases). CDR1 GTSNPN and CDR2 SVGIG come from the germline V gene (reference sequence). The CDR3 consists of 18 residues. Trimming left V 2 bases short and J 1 base short, with 23 bases between. In DNA, the CDR3 is TGTGCCTGGAGTTGGCCCCCCCGGGAATCTTTAACCCAAGAGACCCAGTACTTC. This codes for CAWSWPPRESLTQETQYF.

The CDR3 DNA reads as TGTGCCACCAGTGACCCTACAGGGACTGAAGCTTTCTTT. The encoded protein is CATSDPTGTEAFF. The chain is built from TRBV24-1 and TRBJ1-1; the D gene is possibly TRBD1 (6 bases). Germline V CDR1 and CDR2: KGHDR, SFDVKD. The CDR3 is made up of 13 amino acids. The V and J ends lost 4 bases and 5 bases respectively, with 10 bases between them.